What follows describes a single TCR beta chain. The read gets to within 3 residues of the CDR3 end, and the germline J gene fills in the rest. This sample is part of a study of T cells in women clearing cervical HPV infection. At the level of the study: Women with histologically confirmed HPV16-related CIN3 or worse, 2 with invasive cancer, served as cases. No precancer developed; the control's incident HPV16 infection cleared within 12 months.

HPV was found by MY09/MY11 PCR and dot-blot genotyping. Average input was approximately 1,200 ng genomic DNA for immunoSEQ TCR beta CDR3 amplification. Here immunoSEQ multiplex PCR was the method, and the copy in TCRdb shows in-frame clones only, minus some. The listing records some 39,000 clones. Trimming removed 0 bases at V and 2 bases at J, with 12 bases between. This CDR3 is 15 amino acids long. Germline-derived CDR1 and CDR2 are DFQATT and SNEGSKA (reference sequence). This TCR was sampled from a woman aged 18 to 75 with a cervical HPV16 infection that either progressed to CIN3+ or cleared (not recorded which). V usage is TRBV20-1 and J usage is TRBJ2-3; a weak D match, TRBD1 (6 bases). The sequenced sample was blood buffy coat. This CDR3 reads CSARDTRTATDTQYF. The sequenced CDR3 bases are TGCAGTGCTAGAGATACCCGGACAGCCACAGATACG.